The rows below give T cell receptor beta chains drawn from one sample of a study of cytotoxic CD8 clonotypes in ibrutinib-treated CLL. Sequenced by immunoSEQ multiplex PCR; TCRdb stores in-frame clones only, minus some. The table lists 50,000 to 75,000 clones, 65% to 75% of them singletons, with about two fifths in the top ten. This specimen consisted of PBMCs, obtained after 12 months of ibrutinib treatment. The receptors originated from a human donor with chronic lymphocytic leukemia. CDR3s include the opening cysteine and the closing phenylalanine or tryptophan. The D gene is left open where the match is weak. The size of a clone is reported for some rows only, either as once, few or many, or as a class for expanded clones.

>TRBJ1-1|-|-|TRBV19
CASGPRGHMNTEAFF
TGTGCCAGCGGACCTCGGGGGCACATGAACACTGAAGCTTTCTTT
>TRBJ2-7|few|TRBD2|TRBV7-2
CASSFRTSGRTTYEQYF
TGTGCCAGCAGCTTTAGGACTAGCGGGAGGACTACCTACGAGCAGTACTTC
>TRBJ2-3|-|-|TRBV29-1
CSVRRTDTQYF
TGCAGCGTTAGGAGGACAGATACGCAGTATTTT
>TRBJ2-5|-|TRBD2|TRBV7-9
CASSHPPTSGETQYF
TGTGCCAGCAGTCATCCCCCAACTAGCGGTGAGACCCAGTACTTC
>TRBJ1-5|-|-|TRBV7-6
CASSIGGASQPQHF
TGTGCCAGCAGTATAGGAGGGGCTAGTCAGCCCCAGCATTTT
>TRBJ2-1|-|-|TRBV13
CASSFSGLASSYNEQFF
TGTGCCAGCAGTTTCTCGGGGCTAGCGAGCTCCTACAATGAGCAGTTCTTC
>TRBJ1-5|-|-|TRBV4-1
CASSQEVGGLSNQPQHF
TGCGCCAGCAGCCAAGAAGTTGGGGGTCTGAGCAATCAGCCCCAGCATTTT
>TRBJ1-1|few|TRBD1|TRBV19
CASSSLMTGRYTEAFF
TGTGCCAGTAGTTCTTTAATGACAGGGAGATACACTGAAGCTTTCTTT
>TRBJ2-3|-|-|TRBV11-3
CASSQVGSGATDTQYF
TGTGCCAGCAGCCAGGTCGGGTCAGGGGCCACAGATACGCAGTATTTT
>TRBJ2-7|once|TRBD1|TRBV5-1
CASSPTGVPYEQYF
TGCGCCAGCAGCCCGACAGGGGTCCCCTACGAGCAGTACTTC
>TRBJ2-7|-|TRBD2|TRBV19
CASSTGLAGEYEQYF
TGTGCCAGTAGTACGGGACTAGCGGGAGAGTACGAGCAGTACTTC
>TRBJ2-7|-|-|TRBV19
CASSIGIAYYEQYF
TGTGCCAGTAGTATCGGGATAGCGTACTACGAGCAGTACTTC
>TRBJ1-1|-|TRBD1|TRBV7-9
CASSFGGQGGTEAFF
TGTGCCAGCAGCTTTGGAGGACAGGGTGGCACTGAAGCTTTCTTT
>TRBJ1-2|-|-|TRBV28
CASSSYPHRQSEGGYTF
TGTGCCAGCAGTTCCTACCCCCACCGACAGTCCGAGGGTGGCTACACCTTC
>TRBJ2-7|-|-|TRBV6-5
CASSYSLLNSYEQYF
TGTGCCAGCAGTTACTCGTTACTGAACTCCTACGAGCAGTACTTC
>TRBJ2-3|-|TRBD1|TRBV5-1
CASSLVTGNADTQYF
TGCGCCAGCAGCTTGGTGACAGGGAACGCAGATACGCAGTATTTT
>TRBJ2-3|-|TRBD1|TRBV18
CASSPGDRGLTDTQYF
TGTGCCAGCTCACCAGGGGACAGGGGGCTGACAGATACGCAGTATTTT
>TRBJ2-1|-|TRBD1|TRBV5-5
CASSELPGQGAYEQFF
TGTGCCAGCAGCGAACTTCCGGGACAGGGGGCGTATGAGCAGTTCTTC
>TRBJ1-5|-|TRBD1|TRBV7-3
CASSWDRADSNQPQHF
TGTGCCAGCAGCTGGGACAGGGCTGATAGCAATCAGCCCCAGCATTTT
>TRBJ2-7|-|-|TRBV7-6
CASSLVGAKDEQYF
TGTGCCAGCAGCTTAGTGGGGGCGAAAGACGAGCAGTACTTC
>TRBJ2-2|once|-|TRBV10-3
CAISAGAGSPSNTGELFF
TGTGCCATCAGTGCGGGCGCCGGGTCCCCATCGAACACCGGGGAGCTGTTTTTT
>TRBJ2-1|-|-|TRBV2
CASSEIQTSNEQFF
TGTGCCAGCAGTGAAATTCAAACGAGCAATGAGCAGTTCTTC
>TRBJ2-5|-|-|TRBV5-1
CASSDPDGQETQYF
TGCGCCAGCAGCGACCCGGACGGACAAGAGACCCAGTACTTC
>TRBJ1-2|-|TRBD1|TRBV6-1
CASSEETGGSNYGYTF
TGTGCCAGCAGTGAAGAAACAGGGGGCTCTAACTATGGCTACACCTTC
>TRBJ2-1|-|TRBD2|TRBV6-5
CATGTSWTNEQFF
TGTGCCACCGGGACTAGTTGGACCAATGAGCAGTTCTTC
>TRBJ2-1|-|TRBD2|TRBV7-6
CASSLVSGGRAYNEQFF
TGTGCCAGCAGCTTAGTCTCTGGCGGGAGGGCCTACAATGAGCAGTTCTTC
>TRBJ2-1|-|-|TRBV9
CASSSTEIQYNEQFF
TGTGCCAGCAGCTCTACAGAGATCCAATACAATGAGCAGTTCTTC
>TRBJ1-4|-|-|TRBV25-1
CASSQDSNEKLFF
TGTGCCAGCAGCCAGGACAGTAATGAAAAACTGTTTTTT
>TRBJ2-7|-|TRBD1|TRBV2
CASRPEGGPEQYF
TGTGCCAGCAGGCCTGAAGGGGGCCCCGAGCAGTACTTC
>TRBJ1-3|-|-|TRBV9
CASSHPLMAWETGNTIYF
TGTGCCAGCAGCCACCCGCTGATGGCCTGGGAGACTGGAAACACCATATATTTT
>TRBJ2-7|-|-|TRBV28
CASSFRWRSPYEQYF
TGTGCCAGCAGTTTCCGATGGCGCAGTCCCTACGAGCAGTACTTC
>TRBJ2-3|-|TRBD1|TRBV19
CASSIGQGATDTQYF
TGTGCCAGTAGTATCGGACAGGGGGCCACAGATACGCAGTATTTT
>TRBJ2-2|-|-|TRBV7-8
CASSLEGFRATGELFF
TGTGCCAGCAGCTTAGAGGGATTTCGGGCAACCGGGGAGCTGTTTTTT
>TRBJ2-2|-|TRBD2|TRBV15
CATLRGTSPNTGELFF
TGTGCCACCCTACGTGGGACTAGCCCGAACACCGGGGAGCTGTTTTTT
>TRBJ2-1|-|TRBD2|TRBV18
CASSPPPLAGGPEQFF
TGTGCCAGCTCACCACCGCCACTAGCGGGAGGGCCTGAGCAGTTCTTC
>TRBJ2-7|-|TRBD2|TRBV7-8
CASRTLAGGSYEQYF
TGTGCCAGCAGAACCCTAGCGGGAGGATCCTACGAGCAGTACTTC
>TRBJ1-2|-|-|TRBV29-1
CSVDAPGYTF
TGCAGCGTGGATGCCCCTGGCTACACCTTC
>TRBJ1-2|-|-|TRBV19
CASKLNYGYTF
TGTGCCAGTAAGCTAAACTATGGCTACACCTTC
>TRBJ1-4|once|-|TRBV9
CASSVGGLSWEKLFF
TGTGCCAGCAGCGTAGGGGGGCTATCTTGGGAAAAACTGTTTTTT
>TRBJ1-5|-|-|TRBV7-6
CARNRQPQHF
TGTGCCAGAAACCGTCAGCCCCAGCATTTT